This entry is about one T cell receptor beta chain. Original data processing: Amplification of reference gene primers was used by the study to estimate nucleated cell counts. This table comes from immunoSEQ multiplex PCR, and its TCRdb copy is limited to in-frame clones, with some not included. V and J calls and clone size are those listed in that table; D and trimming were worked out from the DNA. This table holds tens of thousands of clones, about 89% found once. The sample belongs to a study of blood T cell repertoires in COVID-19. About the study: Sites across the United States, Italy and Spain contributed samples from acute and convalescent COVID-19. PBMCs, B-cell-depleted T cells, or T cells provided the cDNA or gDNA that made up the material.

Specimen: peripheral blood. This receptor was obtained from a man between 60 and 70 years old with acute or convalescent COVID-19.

The CDR3 DNA is TGTGCCAGTAGTACCCGGCGCGGCGGGGGGAAGACCCAGTACTTC. It encodes CASSTRRGGGKTQYF. The genes are TRBV19 and TRBJ2-5, with 8 bases that match TRBD2. After removal of 4 bases from V and 6 bases from J, the junction contained 10 bases not matched to a gene. Germline V gene sequence: CDR1 LNHDA, CDR2 SQIVND (reference sequence). The CDR3 is 15 residues long.